A single sample gave rise to the 7 T cell receptor beta chains below, sequenced in a study of CD8 T cells in ankylosing spondylitis. TCRdb re-derived calls from the 5' RACE reads in MiXCR, one entry per CDR3 protein. The repertoire holds a few hundred thousand distinct CDR3 sequences, with less than 9.5% as singletons. Study-level points and caveats: What appeared characteristic of ankylosing spondylitis blood was a TCR beta motif of under 10 highly homologous variants.

Their specific antigens are unknown. The sequencing input was blood, either unsorted or a sorted T cell fraction (not recorded which). These receptors all stem from a male donor with ankylosing spondylitis.

This clonotype has at least ten counts. The chain employs TRBV29-1 and TRBJ2-7; no definite D call. Between the trimmed V and J ends, which lost 7 bases and 2 bases, there was a span of 12 bases. CDR1 is SQVTM, CDR2 ANQGSEA, per germline. The CDR3 runs 12 residues. CDR3: CSAAVDTYEQYF. The CDR3 nucleotides are TGCAGCGCCGCTGTTGACACCTACGAGCAGTACTTC.

This clonotype was recorded many times. The chain combines TRBV7-9 with TRBJ2-1, with D possibly matching TRBD2 (6 bases). CDR1 is SEHNR and CDR2 is FQNEAQ in the germline V gene (reference sequence). The CDR3 length is 17 residues. Trimming shortened V by 0 bases and J by 8 bases, and 20 bases separated the two germline ends. CDR3 protein: CASSLAPGVGAADEQFF. DNA for the CDR3: TGTGCCAGCAGCTTAGCTCCGGGGGTAGGGGCAGCGGATGAGCAGTTCTTC.

This clonotype has a count of ten or more. The rearrangement joins TRBV3-1 to TRBJ1-5; D gene uncertain. Looked up from germline, CDR1 is LGHDT and CDR2 is YNNKEL (reference sequence). This CDR3 is built from 14 residues. Trimming stripped 1 base from V and 4 bases from J, with 8 bases between. The CDR3 DNA reads as TGTGCCAGCAGCCAAGGAGGCGTAAATCAGCCCCAGCATTTT. Protein product: CASSQGGVNQPQHF.

V is TRBV20-1 and J is TRBJ2-3, with 8 bases identical to TRBD2. The V gene end was trimmed by 0 bases and the J gene end by 6 bases; junction bases not matched to a gene: 8. CDR1 is DFQATT, CDR2 SNEGSKA, per germline (reference sequence). The length of the CDR3 is 15 residues. CDR3 sequence (DNA): TGCAGTGCTAGAGATGTTAGCGGGGCCCGGGATACGCAGTATTTT. Translating it yields CSARDVSGARDTQYF.

This rearrangement joins TRBV3-1 to TRBJ2-2; possibly TRBD1 for D (5 bases). The CDR3 extends over 15 amino acids. Germline V CDR1 and CDR2: LGHDT, YNNKEL (reference sequence). V was shortened by 0 bases and J by 9 bases, with 14 bases between the two germline ends. CDR3 protein: CASSQDFSGARELFF. The DNA for the CDR3 is TGTGCCAGCAGCCAAGATTTCTCTGGGGCCCGGGAGCTGTTTTTT.

There are many counts of this clonotype. V and J are TRBV25-1 and TRBJ2-3, with 8 bases identical to TRBD2. The germline gives CDR1 MGHDK, CDR2 SYGVNS. The CDR3 has 14 amino acids. V shed 3 bases, J shed 10 bases, and the junction held 9 bases outside the gene matches. The CDR3 region is CASSEAGGMTAQYF. The CDR3 DNA reads TGTGCCAGCAGTGAGGCGGGGGGTATGACGGCGCAGTATTTT.

This clonotype was observed a few times. The chain has TRBV10-3 and TRBJ2-4; 8 bases match TRBD2. With 2 bases clipped from V and 4 bases from J, the junction kept 19 bases outside the gene matches. CDR3 length: 20 residues. Germline loops: CDR1 ENHRY, CDR2 SYGVKD. CDR3 sequence reads: CAISEPFLAGKENGKNIQYF. CDR3 coding DNA: TGTGCCATCAGTGAGCCGTTTTTAGCGGGGAAGGAAAACGGTAAAAACATTCAGTACTTC.